A single sample gave rise to the 6 T cell receptor beta chains below, sequenced in a study of blood T cell repertoires in COVID-19. Profiling relied on immunoSEQ multiplex PCR, and the TCRdb table lists in-frame clones only, not all of them. The sample carries more than 300,000 clones, just over 85% recorded once. Sequencing used PBMCs or T cells enriched from blood (not recorded which). The source is a young man who had recovered from COVID-19.

The chain joins TRBV9 to TRBJ1-1; TRBD1 might be the D (5 bases). Trimming cost V 0 bases and J 2 bases, with 11 bases left between them. CDR1 is SGDLS, CDR2 YYNGEE, per germline. The CDR3 sequence is 15 residues long. The CDR3 nucleotides read TGTGCCAGCAGCGTAGTGGCGGGACTCAACACTGAAGCTTTCTTT. It encodes CASSVVAGLNTEAFF.

The rearrangement uses TRBV15 and TRBJ2-7; no definite D call. V lost 5 bases and J 2 bases, leaving 19 bases between the germline ends. Germline CDR1 LNHNV, CDR2 YYDKDF (reference sequence). This CDR3 region has 16 residues. The CDR3 protein is CATSDLGPRWTYEQYF. The CDR3 DNA reads as TGTGCCACCAGCGATCTTGGGCCACGTTGGACCTACGAGCAGTACTTC.

As regards this clone: Other DNA sequences in this specimen translate into the identical CDR3. The chain uses TRBV5-1 and TRBJ1-1; TRBD1 aligns across 8 bases. Germline CDR1 reads SGHRS; CDR2 reads YFSETQ. Germline trimming cut 1 base from V and 1 base from J; bases unmatched to any gene: 0. The CDR3 loop spans 14 amino acids. CDR3 sequence: CASSLTGGNTEAFF. The CDR3 DNA sequence: TGCGCCAGCAGCTTGACAGGGGGGAACACTGAAGCTTTCTTT.

This clone was seen only once. The CDR3 sequence is CASSNGGDTEAFF. The DNA for the CDR3 is TGTGCCAGCTCTAACGGGGGAGACACTGAAGCTTTCTTT. The chain recombines TRBV18 with TRBJ1-1; D perhaps matches TRBD1 (5 bases). Trimming shortened V by 6 bases and J by 3 bases, and 11 bases separated the two germline ends. This CDR3 spans 13 amino acids. Germline V gene data show CDR1 as KGHSH and CDR2 as LQKENI.

V and J are TRBV7-6 and TRBJ2-1; 10 bases are a match to TRBD1. Germline values: CDR1 SGHVS, CDR2 FNYEAQ. The V segment lost 5 bases and the J segment 5 bases; nucleotides outside the gene matches: 9. The CDR3 runs to 16 residues. CDR3 DNA sequence: TGTGCCAGCAGCGGACCGGGACAGGGGATCCACAATGAGCAGTTCTTC. As protein: CASSGPGQGIHNEQFF.

The genes are TRBV7-2 and TRBJ2-7; 9 nucleotides agree with TRBD1. Germline CDR1 is SGHTA and CDR2 is FQGNSA. The CDR3 has 15 amino acids. J was trimmed by 2 bases and V by 5 bases; bases with no gene match: 7. This chain's CDR3 is CASSEYRGPPYEQYF. The DNA of the CDR3 is TGTGCCAGCAGCGAATACAGGGGGCCCCCCTACGAGCAGTACTTC.